The clone carrying this T cell receptor beta chain has a count of ten or more. Sample time point: pre-sensitization, week 0. Regarding treatment: therapeutic diphenylcyclopropenone sensitization with weekly scalp DPC. Alopecia patients between 18 and 70 years old and suitable for DPC were used as donors. In the original analysis: The number of TCRs in each sample had a median of approximately 90,000 and spanned roughly 23,224 to 750,000. TCRdb re-called the RACE reads with MiXCR, one entry per CDR3 protein. Clone size and V and J calls follow TCRdb, not the original study. The sample lists over 30,000 distinct CDR3 sequences, around 7.6% occurring once. This specimen belongs to a study of human T cells and chemical hapten exposure. The overall study: Affected patients, primarily female, had alopecia areata, totalis or universalis.

The CDR3 has 16 amino acids. Germline V gene lookup returns CDR1 SGHVS and CDR2 FQNEAQ. The J segment lost 7 bases and the V segment lost 5 bases, leaving 16 bases of the junction unmatched. This TCR was recovered from a woman aged 50 to 60 with alopecia areata. Some clones in this sample may be carry-over from other donors' samples. The genes are TRBV7-8 and TRBJ1-1; the match to TRBD1 covers 7 bases. The sample was whole blood, taken in connection with sensitization to the hapten diphenylcyclopropenone (DPC). CDR3 sequence: CASSPRLRGQRDEAFF. The CDR3 DNA reads TGTGCCAGCAGCCCGCGGTTGAGGGGGCAGAGGGATGAAGCTTTCTTT. Full variable domain (remainder filled in from reference TRBV7-8 and TRBJ1-1): GAGVSQSPRYKVAKRGQDVALRCDPISGHVSLFWYQQALGQGPEFLTYFQNEAQLDKSGLPSDRFFAERPEGSVSTLKIQRTQQEDSAVYLCASSPRLRGQRDEAFFGQGTRLTVV.